This TCR beta chain was profiled in a study of Ad26.COV2.S vaccination and SARS-CoV-2 variants. This table comes from immunoSEQ multiplex PCR, and its TCRdb copy is limited to in-frame clones, with some not included. This table has under 600,000 clones, roughly 87% appearing once. The germline CDR1 and CDR2 sequences are KGHSH and LQKENI. The CDR3 loop spans 17 amino acids. The V segment lost 3 bases and the J segment 2 bases; nucleotides outside the gene matches: 5. The treatment denotes: 15 to 20 received Ad26.COV2.S at low or high dose, single or two shots; 5 received placebo; per-sample allocation not given. Sampling occurred on day 63 after the first vaccine or placebo injection.

The material sequenced was peripheral blood, taken in a trial of Ad26.COV2.S vaccine versus placebo. V is TRBV18 and J is TRBJ2-3; 13 bases are shared with TRBD2. This TCR was sampled from a person aged 18-65 years who received the Ad26.COV2.S COVID-19 vaccine or a placebo. In nucleotides, the CDR3 is TGTGCCAGCTCACCGCGGACTAGCGGGGGTAACACAGATACGCAGTATTTT. This sequence encodes CASSPRTSGGNTDTQYF.